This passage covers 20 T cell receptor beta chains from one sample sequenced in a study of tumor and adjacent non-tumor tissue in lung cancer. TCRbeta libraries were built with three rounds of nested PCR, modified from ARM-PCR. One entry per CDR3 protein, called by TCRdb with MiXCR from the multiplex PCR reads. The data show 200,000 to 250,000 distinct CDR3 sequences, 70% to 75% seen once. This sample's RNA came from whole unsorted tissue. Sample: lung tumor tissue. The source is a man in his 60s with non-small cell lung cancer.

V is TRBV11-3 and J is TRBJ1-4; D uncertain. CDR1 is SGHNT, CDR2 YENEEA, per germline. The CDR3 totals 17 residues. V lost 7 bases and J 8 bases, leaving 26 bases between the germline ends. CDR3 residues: CASKIYKWGSGREKLFF. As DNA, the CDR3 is TGTGCCAGCAAAATCTATAAGTGGGGAAGCGGACGGGAAAAACTGTTTTTT.

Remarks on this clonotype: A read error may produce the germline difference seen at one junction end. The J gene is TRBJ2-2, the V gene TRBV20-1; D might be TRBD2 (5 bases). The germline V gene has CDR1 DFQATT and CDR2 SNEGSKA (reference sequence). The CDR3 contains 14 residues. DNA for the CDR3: TGCAGAGGGCCTATCTTGAGGCTTGGCCGGGGAGCTGTTTTT. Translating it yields CRGPILRLGRGAVF.

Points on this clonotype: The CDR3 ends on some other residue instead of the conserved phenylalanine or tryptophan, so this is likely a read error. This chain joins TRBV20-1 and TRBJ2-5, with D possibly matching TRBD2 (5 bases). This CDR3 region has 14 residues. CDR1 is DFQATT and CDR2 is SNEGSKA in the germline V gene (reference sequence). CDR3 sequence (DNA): TGCATTGCTACAAGCGAAGGACTCCGGGAGACCCAGTACCTC. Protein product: CIATSEGLRETQYL.

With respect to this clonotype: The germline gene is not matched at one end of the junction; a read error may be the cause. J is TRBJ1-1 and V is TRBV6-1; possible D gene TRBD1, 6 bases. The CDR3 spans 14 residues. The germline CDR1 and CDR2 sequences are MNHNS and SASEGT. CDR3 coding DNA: TGTGCCAGCAGGTCGGGACATCTGAACACTGGAGCTTTCTTT. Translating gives CASRSGHLNTGAFF.

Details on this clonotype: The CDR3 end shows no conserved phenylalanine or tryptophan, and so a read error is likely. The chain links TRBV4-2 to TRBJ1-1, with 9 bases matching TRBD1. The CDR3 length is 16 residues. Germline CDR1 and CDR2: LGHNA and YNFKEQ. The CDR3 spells CASSQLSGTGNTGAFV. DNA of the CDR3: TGTGCCAGCAGCCAGCTTTCCGGGACAGGGAACACTGGAGCTTTCGTT.

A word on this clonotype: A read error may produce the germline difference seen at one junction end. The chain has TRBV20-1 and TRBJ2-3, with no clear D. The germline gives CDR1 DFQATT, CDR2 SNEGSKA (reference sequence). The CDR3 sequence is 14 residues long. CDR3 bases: TGCAATGCTAGGGTAGGAACTAGCACAGATACGCAGTATTTT. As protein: CNARVGTSTDTQYF.

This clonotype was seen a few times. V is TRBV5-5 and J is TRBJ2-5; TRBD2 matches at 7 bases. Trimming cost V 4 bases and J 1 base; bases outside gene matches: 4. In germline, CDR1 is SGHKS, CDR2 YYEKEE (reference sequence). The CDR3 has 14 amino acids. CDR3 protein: CASSGDYFQETQYF. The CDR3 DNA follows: TGTGCCAGCAGCGGGGACTACTTCCAAGAGACCCAGTACTTC. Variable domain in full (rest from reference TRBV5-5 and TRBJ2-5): DAGVTQSPTHLIKTRGQQVTLRCSPISGHKSVSWYQQVLGQGPQFIFQYYEKEERGRGNFPDRFSARQFPNYSSELNVNALLLGDSALYLCASSGDYFQETQYFGPGTRLLVL.

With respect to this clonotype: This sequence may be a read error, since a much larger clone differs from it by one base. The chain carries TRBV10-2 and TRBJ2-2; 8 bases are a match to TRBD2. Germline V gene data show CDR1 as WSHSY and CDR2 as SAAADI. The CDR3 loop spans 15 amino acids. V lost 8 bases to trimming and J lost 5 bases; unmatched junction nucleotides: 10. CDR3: CASCPTSAVTGELFF. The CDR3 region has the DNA TGCGCCAGCTGTCCGACTAGCGCGGTAACCGGGGAGCTGTTTTTT.

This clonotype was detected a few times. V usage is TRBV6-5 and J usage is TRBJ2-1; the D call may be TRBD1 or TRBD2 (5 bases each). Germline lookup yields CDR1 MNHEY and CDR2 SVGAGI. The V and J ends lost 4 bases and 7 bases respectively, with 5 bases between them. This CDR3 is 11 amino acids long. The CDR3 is CASSWGNEQFF. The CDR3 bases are TGTGCCAGCAGTTGGGGGAATGAGCAGTTCTTC.

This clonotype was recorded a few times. The chain's CDR3 is CSVDRVVVAPQETQYF. The CDR3 nucleotides are TGCAGCGTTGACCGGGTAGTGGTCGCCCCTCAAGAGACCCAGTACTTC. The chain links TRBV29-1 to TRBJ2-5, with D hard to call. The CDR3 length is 16 residues. V was cut by 3 bases and J by 2 bases, with 19 bases left in between. Germline V CDR1 and CDR2: SQVTM, ANQGSEA.

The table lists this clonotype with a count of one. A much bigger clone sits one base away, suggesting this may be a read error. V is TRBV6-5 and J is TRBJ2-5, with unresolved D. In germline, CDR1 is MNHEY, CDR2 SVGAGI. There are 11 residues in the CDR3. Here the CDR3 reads CVSSYEWAQYF. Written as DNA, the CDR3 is TGTGTCAGCAGTTATGAGTGGGCCCAGTACTTC.

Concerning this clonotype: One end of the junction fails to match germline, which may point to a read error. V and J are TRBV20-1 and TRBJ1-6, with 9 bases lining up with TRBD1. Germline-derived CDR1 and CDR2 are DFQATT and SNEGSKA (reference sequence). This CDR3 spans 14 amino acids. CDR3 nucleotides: TGCAGTGCTAGCCCAGGACAGGGGACTTCACGCCTCCACTTT. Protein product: CSASPGQGTSRLHF.

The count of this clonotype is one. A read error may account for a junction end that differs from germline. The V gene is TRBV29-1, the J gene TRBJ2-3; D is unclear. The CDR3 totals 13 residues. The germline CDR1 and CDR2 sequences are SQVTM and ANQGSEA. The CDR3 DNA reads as TGCAGCGTTGAATCGGCCAGCACAGAAACGCAGTATTTT. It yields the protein CSVESASTETQYF.

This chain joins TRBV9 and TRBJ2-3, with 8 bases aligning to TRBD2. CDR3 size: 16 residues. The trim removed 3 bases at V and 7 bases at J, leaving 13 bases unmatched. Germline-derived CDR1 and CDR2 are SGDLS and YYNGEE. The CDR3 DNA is TGTGCCAGCAGCGAGAGAACGGGGGGGCTTGGAAATACGCAGTATTTT. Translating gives CASSERTGGLGNTQYF.

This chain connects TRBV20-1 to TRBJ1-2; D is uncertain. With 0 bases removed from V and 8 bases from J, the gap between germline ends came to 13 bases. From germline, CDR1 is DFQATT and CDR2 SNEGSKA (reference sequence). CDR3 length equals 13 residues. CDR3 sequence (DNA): TGCAGTGCTAGAGAGGGTGTAGCTTCCGGCTACACCTTC. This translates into CSAREGVASGYTF.

The CDR3 sequence is CASLYGAAFNEQFF. Here the CDR3 DNA reads TGTGCCAGCTTATACGGGGCGGCCTTCAATGAGCAGTTCTTC. J is TRBJ2-1 and V is TRBV11-3; D might be TRBD1 or TRBD2, each matching 5 bases. This CDR3 has 14 residues. Germline values: CDR1 SGHNT, CDR2 YENEEA. Trimming left V 8 bases short and J 6 bases short, with 17 bases between. The full variable domain, completed using reference TRBV11-3 and TRBJ2-1, is EAGVVQSPRYKIIEKKQPVAFWCNPISGHNTLYWYLQNLGQGPELLIRYENEEAVDDSQLPKDRFSAERLKGVDSTLKIQPAELGDSAVYLCASLYGAAFNEQFFGPGTRLTVL.

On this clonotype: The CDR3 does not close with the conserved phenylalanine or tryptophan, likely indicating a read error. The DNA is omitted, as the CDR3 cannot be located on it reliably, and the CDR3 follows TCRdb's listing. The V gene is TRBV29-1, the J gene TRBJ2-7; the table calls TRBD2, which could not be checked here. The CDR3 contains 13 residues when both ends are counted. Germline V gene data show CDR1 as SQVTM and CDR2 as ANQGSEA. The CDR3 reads CSVGTSGNPEQYL.

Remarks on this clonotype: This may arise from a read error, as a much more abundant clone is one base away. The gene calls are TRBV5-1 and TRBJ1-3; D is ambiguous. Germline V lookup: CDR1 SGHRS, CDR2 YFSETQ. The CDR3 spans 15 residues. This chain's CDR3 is CASSLGQSTGNTKYF. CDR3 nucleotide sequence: TGCGCCAGCAGCTTGGGCCAAAGTACCGGAAACACCAAATATTTT.

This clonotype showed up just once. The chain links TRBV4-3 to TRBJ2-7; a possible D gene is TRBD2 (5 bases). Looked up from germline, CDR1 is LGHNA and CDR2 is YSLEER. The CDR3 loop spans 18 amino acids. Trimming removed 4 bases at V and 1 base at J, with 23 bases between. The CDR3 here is CASSLVVASRARSYEQYF. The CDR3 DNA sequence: TGCGCCAGCAGCCTTGTTGTAGCGTCCAGAGCCCGATCCTACGAGCAGTACTTC.

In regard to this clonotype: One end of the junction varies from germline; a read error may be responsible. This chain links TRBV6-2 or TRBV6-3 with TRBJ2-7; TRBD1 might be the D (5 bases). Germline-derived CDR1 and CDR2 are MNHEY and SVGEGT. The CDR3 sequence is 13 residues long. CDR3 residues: CVSRAGNSYEQYF. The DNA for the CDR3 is TGTGTCAGCAGGGCAGGGAACTCCTACGAGCAATACTTC.